This entry features one T cell receptor (beta chain) sequence. Its target is unknown. V lost 0 bases and J lost 8, with 16 bases in between. Germline CDR1 LGHNA, CDR2 YSLEER. This CDR3 has 16 amino acids. These data belong to a study of T-cell reconstitution after alpha-beta-depleted transplantation in children. General observations from the study: Newly made T cells mostly supplied T-cell counts and diversity one year after transplant.

Unique molecular identifiers were used in preparing the TCRbeta library. One entry per CDR3 protein results from TCRdb running MiXCR on the PCR reads. The data hold approximately 1,000,000 distinct CDR3 sequences, with 25% to 30% observed a single time. The specimen was PBMCs, mostly from graft donor cells, collected 360 days after TCRalphabeta/CD19-depleted stem cell transplant. The chain joins TRBV4-3 to TRBJ1-4; D is uncertain. The clonotype was recovered from a boy in the first two years of life who had a stem cell transplant for SCID, so the T cells may come from the graft donor. CDR3 in amino acids: CASSQDRPIIREKLFF. The CDR3 DNA reads as TGCGCCAGCAGCCAAGACCGGCCCATCATCCGGGAAAAACTGTTTTTT.